These T cell receptor beta chains were read from a single sample in a study of control samples from healthy donors and cancer patients. TCRdb's copy holds only in-frame clones and misses some; the assay was immunoSEQ multiplex PCR. The sample has around 140,000 clones, about nine tenths seen once. Sequenced input: PBMCs. The receptor source for this set is a man in his forties or fifties with head and neck cancer. Both conserved end residues are part of each CDR3. D genes are given only for firm matches. Size tells how often a clone was seen (once, few, many) or the class of an expanded clone, and some rows leave it out.

TRBJ2-7 TRBV10-1 - TRBD1 TGCGCCAGCAGCCCCGGGACAGTCCCCTACGAGCAGTACTTC CASSPGTVPYEQYF
TRBJ2-7 TRBV28 - - TGTGCCAGCAGTTTTATAGCAGACACCTACGAGCAGTACTTC CASSFIADTYEQYF
TRBJ1-3 TRBV6-5 - - TGTGCCAGCAGTTGGCAGAGCTCTGGAAACACCATATATTTT CASSWQSSGNTIYF
TRBJ2-1 TRBV13 once - TGTGCCAGCAGCTTTGGGTCTTACAATGAGCAGTTCTTC CASSFGSYNEQFF
TRBJ1-4 TRBV5-8 few - TGTGCCAGCAGCCCGGATTTGGGTTTTACAACTAATGAAAAACTGTTTTTT CASSPDLGFTTNEKLFF
TRBJ2-5 TRBV28 - TRBD2 TGTGCCAGCAGGCTACAGACTAGCGGGTCGCAAGAGACCCAGTACTTC CASRLQTSGSQETQYF
TRBJ1-1 TRBV18 - - TGTGCCAGCCGGCGGACGGTGACTCGCTTCGACACTGAAGCTTTCTTT CASRRTVTRFDTEAFF
TRBJ1-3 TRBV7-9 - - TGTGCCAGCAACTCCCGGGGGATCTCTGGAAACACCATATATTTT CASNSRGISGNTIYF
TRBJ1-4 TRBV5-1 - TRBD1 TGCGCCAGCACGCGAGGATACGGGACAGGGAATGAAAAACTGTTTTTT CASTRGYGTGNEKLFF
TRBJ1-1 TRBV10-2 - - TGCGCCAGCAGCAGGGAGAACACTGAAGCTTTCTTT CASSRENTEAFF
TRBJ2-7 TRBV3-1/TRBV3-2 - - TGTGCCAGCAGCACTGAAGGGGCCTACGAGCAGTACTTC CASSTEGAYEQYF
TRBJ1-1 TRBV14 - - TGTGCCAGCAGCCCAACGGCGGGCTGGGACACTGAAGCTTTCTTT CASSPTAGWDTEAFF